The present T cell receptor (beta chain) was sequenced within a study of shared clonotypes between healthy human individuals (TCRdb year 2020). Study-wide context: A few men and two women, aged 18 to 49 years, made up the cohort. Per donor, three plates each were used for CD4 naive and CD4 memory, two for CD8 naive, and one for CD8 memory. Different laboratories and diverse techniques were used to prepare libraries and sequence TCR repertoires, to increase sequencing depth and limit assay-specific biases. Between about 0.85 and 10 billion PBMCs per donor were obtained by leukapheresis. To estimate repertoire size and how much clonotype sharing occurs between individuals, the study deeply sequenced the blood TCR repertoires of 5 or 6 healthy adults. Results the study describes overall, beyond this receptor: Sampling was restricted to blood, and TCR repertoires in tissues likely differ from the TCR repertoires found in blood. When a few donors were compared, the shared fraction of clonotypes was around 5% for naive CD4, 3.5% for naive CD8, roughly 2.5% for memory CD4, and 0.35% to 0.5% for memory CD8. Clonotypes shared by all four sorted-subset donors showed higher generation probabilities than non-shared clonotypes. Naive subsets generally had larger estimated clonotype richness than memory subsets. Because the study included only a small number of donors, the genetic and exposure-history diversity represented was limited. Incomplete sequencing was indicated by rarefaction of sorted-subset datasets, despite the large sequencing depth. Pairwise subsampling led to the expectation that sequencing depth would affect the degree of clonotype sharing among donors.

For the CD8 naive samples, CD45RO-negative cells were positively selected for CCR7, yielding a CD45RA+CCR7+ population from which TemRA cells were excluded. The donors were healthy, HIV-negative adults who had no recently reported acute infections or vaccinations. Every donor was a Caucasian adult residing in Nashville, Tennessee, USA. After blood collection by leukapheresis, PBMCs were isolated using Ficoll-Histopaque density gradient centrifugation and then cryopreserved in the vapor phase of liquid nitrogen. Purity and quantity of every magnetically sorted T cell population were checked by analytical flow cytometry. From each sorted fraction, genomic DNA was isolated and quantified by UV absorbance on a Nanodrop 2000c. The CDR3, from cysteine to phenylalanine, totals 14 residues. Only the CDR3 portion is preserved as DNA: 42 bases, with reading frame beginning at the first base. CDR1 and CDR2, per the germline V gene, are SGDLS and YYNGEE. Trimming costs V 0 bases and J 4 bases, and their ends lie 8 bases apart.

As for this clone: This clone's antigen is unknown. No clone much larger than this one lies a single base away; base qualities are absent.

TCR CDR3 regions were amplified from genomic DNA by multiplex PCR using the deep immunoSEQ assay. Genomic DNA extracted from each cell subset was distributed evenly over all wells of several immunoSEQ 96-well plates, and each plate served as one replicate. For sorted subsets, approximately 200 ng of genomic DNA, equivalent to tens of thousands of T cell genomes, went into each replicate PCR. The purified libraries were quantified using a Qubit 3.0 fluorometer, sized with a Bioanalyzer 2100, and then quantified again using the KAPA Library Quantification kit. Every immunoSEQ 96-well plate was sequenced on a dedicated single-read 150-cycle Illumina NextSeq 550 flow cell. Turning to the authors' computational methods: Because the immunoSEQ output included only junctional sequences and no quality scores, the filtering could not be the same as the filtering used for full-length reads. To assign V/J genes and CDR3, sequences were annotated using PyIR, a Python wrapper for IgBLAST v1.9, with IMGT germline references. Reads were filtered out if the reads had weak V/J assignments (E-value above 1e-6), no CDR3, stop codons, out-of-frame junctions, or ambiguous translated residues. A V3J clonotype was defined by an identical inferred V gene, J gene, and CDR3 amino acid sequence. The percentage overlap between two repertoires was calculated by dividing the number of shared unique clonotypes by the size of the smaller repertoire. Three approaches were used to assess repertoire richness: RTK rarefaction, the Chao1 estimator, and Recon v2.1 estimates of unobserved clonotypes. Generation probabilities for all TCRbeta clonotypes obtained by the gDNA method from a few donors were computed using OLGA. Drawn from immuneACCESS, this table holds only the in-frame rearrangements with V and J called that TCRdb kept. Clones are partly lost; checked studies trace under half to an unresolved V gene and leave the rest unexplained. The V and J calls and clone size were taken over from that table, and D and trimming were inferred from the DNA. In all, the sample holds about 2 million clones, and about 95% of those were seen once. Jointly, the top ten make up 0.9% to 1.4% of the sample.

The sequence was collected from a man aged 18 to 30 in good health. The rearrangement combines TRBV9 with TRBJ1-5, and the D gene may be TRBD1, 6 bases matching. The sample taken for sequencing was naive CD8+ T cells sorted from blood. The cell subset or site label, read with the paper, signifies: CD45RA+CCR7+. The sequenced DNA is TGTGCCAGCAGCGTAGGCAGGGGTAATCAGCCCCAGCATTTT. This translates into CASSVGRGNQPQHF.